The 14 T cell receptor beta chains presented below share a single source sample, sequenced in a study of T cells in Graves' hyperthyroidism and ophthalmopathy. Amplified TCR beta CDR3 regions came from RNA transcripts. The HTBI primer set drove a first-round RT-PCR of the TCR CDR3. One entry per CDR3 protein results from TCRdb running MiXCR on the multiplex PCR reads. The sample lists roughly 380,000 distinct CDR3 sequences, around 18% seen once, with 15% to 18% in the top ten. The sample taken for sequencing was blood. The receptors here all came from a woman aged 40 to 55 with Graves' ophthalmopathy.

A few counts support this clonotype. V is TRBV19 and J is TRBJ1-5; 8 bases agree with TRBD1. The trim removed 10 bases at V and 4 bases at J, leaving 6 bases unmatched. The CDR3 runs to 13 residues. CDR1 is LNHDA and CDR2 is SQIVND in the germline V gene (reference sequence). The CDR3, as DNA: TGTGCCATATCCGGGACAGGTAATCAGCCCCAGCATTTT. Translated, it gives CAISGTGNQPQHF.

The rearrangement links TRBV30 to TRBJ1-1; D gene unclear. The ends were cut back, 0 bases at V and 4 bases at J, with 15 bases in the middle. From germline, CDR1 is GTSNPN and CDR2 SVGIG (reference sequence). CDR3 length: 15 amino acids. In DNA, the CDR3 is TGTGCCTGGAGTGTACCCTCCTTTGCCATCACTGAAGCTTTCTTT. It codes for CAWSVPSFAITEAFF.

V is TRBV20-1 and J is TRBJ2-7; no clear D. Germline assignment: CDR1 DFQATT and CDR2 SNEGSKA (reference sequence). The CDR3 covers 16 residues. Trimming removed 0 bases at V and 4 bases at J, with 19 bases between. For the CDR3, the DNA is TGCAGTGCTAGAGATCGGGTTGCCTCGATGGTTTACGAGCAGTACTTC. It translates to CSARDRVASMVYEQYF.

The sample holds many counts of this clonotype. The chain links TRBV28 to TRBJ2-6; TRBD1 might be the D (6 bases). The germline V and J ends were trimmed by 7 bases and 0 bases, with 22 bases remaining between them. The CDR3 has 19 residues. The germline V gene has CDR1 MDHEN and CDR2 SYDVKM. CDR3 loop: CASTLTPRTAGSGANVLTF. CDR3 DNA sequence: TGTGCCAGCACCCTAACCCCGCGGACAGCCGGCTCTGGGGCCAACGTCCTGACTTTC.

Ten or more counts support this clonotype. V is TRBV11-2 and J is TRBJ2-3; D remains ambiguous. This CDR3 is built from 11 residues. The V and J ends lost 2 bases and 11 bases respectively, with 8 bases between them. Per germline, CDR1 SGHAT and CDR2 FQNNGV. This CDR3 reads CASSLKDKQYF. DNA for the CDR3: TGTGCCAGCAGCTTAAAAGACAAGCAGTATTTT.

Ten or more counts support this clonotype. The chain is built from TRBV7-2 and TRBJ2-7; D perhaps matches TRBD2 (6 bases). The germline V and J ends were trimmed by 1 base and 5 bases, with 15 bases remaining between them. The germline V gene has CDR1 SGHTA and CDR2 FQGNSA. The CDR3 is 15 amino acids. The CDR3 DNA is TGTGCCAGCAGCTTAGTCCCGGGATGGGGGGACGAGCAGTACTTC. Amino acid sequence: CASSLVPGWGDEQYF. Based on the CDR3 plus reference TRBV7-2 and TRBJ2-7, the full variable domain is GAGVSQSPSNKVTEKGKDVELRCDPISGHTALYWYRQSLGQGLEFLIYFQGNSAPDKSGLPSDRFSAERTGGSVSTLTIQRTQQEDSAVYLCASSLVPGWGDEQYFGPGTRLTVT.

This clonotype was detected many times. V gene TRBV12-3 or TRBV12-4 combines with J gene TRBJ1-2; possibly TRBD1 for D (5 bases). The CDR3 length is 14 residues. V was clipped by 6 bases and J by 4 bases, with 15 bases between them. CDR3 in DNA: TGTGCCAGCAGCCAAGGGCCGACAGTCTATGGCTACACCTTC. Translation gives CASSQGPTVYGYTF.

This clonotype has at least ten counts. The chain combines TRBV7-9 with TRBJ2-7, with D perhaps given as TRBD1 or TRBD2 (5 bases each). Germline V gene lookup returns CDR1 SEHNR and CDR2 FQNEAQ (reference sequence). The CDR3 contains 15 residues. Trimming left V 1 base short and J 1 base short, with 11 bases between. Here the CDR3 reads CASSLVGERSYEQYF. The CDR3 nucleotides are TGTGCCAGCAGCTTAGTAGGGGAGCGTTCCTACGAGCAGTACTTC.

In DNA, the CDR3 is TGTGCCTGGAGCAACAGGGGGGGGAACACTGAAGCTTTCTTT. Translation: CAWSNRGGNTEAFF. V and J are TRBV30 and TRBJ1-1, with TRBD1 identical over 8 bases. The CDR3 is made up of 14 amino acids. V dropped 3 bases and J dropped 1; count of bases not matched to a gene: 4. Germline V CDR1 and CDR2: GTSNPN, SVGIG (reference sequence).

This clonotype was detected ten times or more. The CDR3 reads CASSPRQVMNTEAFF. The CDR3 nucleotides read TGTGCCAGCAGCCCCCGACAGGTCATGAACACTGAAGCTTTCTTT. The chain recombines TRBV7-9 with TRBJ1-1; TRBD1 might be the D (6 bases). Germline V gives CDR1 SEHNR, CDR2 FQNEAQ (reference sequence). V lost 5 bases and J lost 0, with 13 bases in between. The CDR3 extends over 15 amino acids.

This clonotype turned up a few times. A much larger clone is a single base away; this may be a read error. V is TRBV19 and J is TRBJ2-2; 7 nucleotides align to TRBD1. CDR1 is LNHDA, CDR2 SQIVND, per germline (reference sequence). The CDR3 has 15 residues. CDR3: CVSSIRTGITGELFF. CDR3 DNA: TGTGTCAGTAGTATCCGGACAGGCATCACCGGGGAGCTGTTTTTT.

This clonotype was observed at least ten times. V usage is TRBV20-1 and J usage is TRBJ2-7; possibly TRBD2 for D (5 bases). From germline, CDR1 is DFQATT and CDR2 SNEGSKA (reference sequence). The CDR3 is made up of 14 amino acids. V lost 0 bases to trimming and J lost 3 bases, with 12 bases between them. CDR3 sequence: CSARDPAGLYEQYF. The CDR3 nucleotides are TGCAGTGCTAGAGATCCAGCAGGACTCTACGAGCAGTACTTC.

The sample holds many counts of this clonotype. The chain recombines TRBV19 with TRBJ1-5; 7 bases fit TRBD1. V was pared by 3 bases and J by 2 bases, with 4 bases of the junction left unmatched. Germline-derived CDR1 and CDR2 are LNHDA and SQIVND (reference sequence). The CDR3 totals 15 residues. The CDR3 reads CASSMQGDGNQPQHF. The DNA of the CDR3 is TGTGCCAGTAGTATGCAGGGGGACGGCAATCAGCCCCAGCATTTT. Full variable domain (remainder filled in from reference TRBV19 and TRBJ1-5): DGGITQSPKYLFRKEGQNVTLSCEQNLNHDAMYWYRQDPGQGLRLIYYSQIVNDFQKGDIAEGYSVSREKKESFPLTVTSAQKNPTAFYLCASSMQGDGNQPQHFGDGTRLSIL.

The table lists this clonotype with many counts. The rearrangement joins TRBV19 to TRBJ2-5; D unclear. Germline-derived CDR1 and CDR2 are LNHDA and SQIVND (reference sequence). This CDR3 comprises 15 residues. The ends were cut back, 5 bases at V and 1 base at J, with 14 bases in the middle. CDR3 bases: TGTGCCAGTAGTTATCCCGGACGTATCCAAGAGACCCAGTACTTC. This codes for CASSYPGRIQETQYF.